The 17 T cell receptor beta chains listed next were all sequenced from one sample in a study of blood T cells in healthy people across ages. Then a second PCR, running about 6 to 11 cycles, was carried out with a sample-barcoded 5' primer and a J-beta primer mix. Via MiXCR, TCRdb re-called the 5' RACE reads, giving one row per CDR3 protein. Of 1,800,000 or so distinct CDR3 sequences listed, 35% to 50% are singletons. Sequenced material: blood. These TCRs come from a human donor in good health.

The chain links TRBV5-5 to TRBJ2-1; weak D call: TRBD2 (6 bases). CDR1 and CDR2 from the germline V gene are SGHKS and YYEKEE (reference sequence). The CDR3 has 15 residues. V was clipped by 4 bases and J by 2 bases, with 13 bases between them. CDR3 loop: CASSQLAGPYNEQFF. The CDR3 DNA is TGTGCCAGCAGCCAACTAGCTGGGCCCTACAATGAGCAGTTCTTC. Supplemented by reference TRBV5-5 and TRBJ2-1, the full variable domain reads DAGVTQSPTHLIKTRGQQVTLRCSPISGHKSVSWYQQVLGQGPQFIFQYYEKEERGRGNFPDRFSARQFPNYSSELNVNALLLGDSALYLCASSQLAGPYNEQFFGPGTRLTVL.

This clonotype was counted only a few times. The CDR3 here is CASSSLAEPRRTQYF. As DNA, the CDR3 is TGTGCCAGCAGCTCTCTAGCAGAACCTAGAAGAACGCAGTATTTT. This chain uses TRBV7-2 with TRBJ2-3; D possibly corresponds to TRBD2 (5 bases). Germline V CDR1 and CDR2: SGHTA, FQGNSA. The CDR3 sequence is 15 residues long. Trimming stripped 4 bases from V and 9 bases from J, with 20 bases between.

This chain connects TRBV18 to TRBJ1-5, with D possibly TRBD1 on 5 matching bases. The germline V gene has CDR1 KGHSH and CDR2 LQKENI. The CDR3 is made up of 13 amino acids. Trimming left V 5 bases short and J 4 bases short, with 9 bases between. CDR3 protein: CASSGTWNQPQHF. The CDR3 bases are TGTGCCAGCTCAGGGACGTGGAATCAGCCCCAGCATTTT.

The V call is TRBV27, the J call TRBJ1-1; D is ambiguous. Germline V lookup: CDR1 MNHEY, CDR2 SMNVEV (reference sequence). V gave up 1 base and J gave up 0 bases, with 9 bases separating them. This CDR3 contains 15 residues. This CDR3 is CASSLFPDLNTEAFF. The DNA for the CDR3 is TGTGCCAGCAGTTTATTCCCGGATTTGAACACTGAAGCTTTCTTT.

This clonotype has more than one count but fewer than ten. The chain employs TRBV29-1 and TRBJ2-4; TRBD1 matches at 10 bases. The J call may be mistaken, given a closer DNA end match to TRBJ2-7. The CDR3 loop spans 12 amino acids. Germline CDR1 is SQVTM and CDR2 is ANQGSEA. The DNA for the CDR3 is TGCAGCGTTGGGGGACAGGGGAGCGAGCAGTACTTC. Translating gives CSVGGQGSEQYF.

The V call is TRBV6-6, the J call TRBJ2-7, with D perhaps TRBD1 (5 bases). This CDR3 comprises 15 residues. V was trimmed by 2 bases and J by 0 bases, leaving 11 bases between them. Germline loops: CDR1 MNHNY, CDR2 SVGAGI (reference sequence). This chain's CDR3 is CASSYGAATSYEQYF. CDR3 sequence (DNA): TGTGCCAGCAGTTACGGGGCAGCCACCTCCTACGAGCAGTACTTC.

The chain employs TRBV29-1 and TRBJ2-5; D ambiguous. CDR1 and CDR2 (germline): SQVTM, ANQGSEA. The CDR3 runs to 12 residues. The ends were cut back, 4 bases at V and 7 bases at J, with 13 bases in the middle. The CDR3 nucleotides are TGCAGCGTTGGAAATAGCTGGACGACCCAGTACTTC. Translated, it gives CSVGNSWTTQYF.

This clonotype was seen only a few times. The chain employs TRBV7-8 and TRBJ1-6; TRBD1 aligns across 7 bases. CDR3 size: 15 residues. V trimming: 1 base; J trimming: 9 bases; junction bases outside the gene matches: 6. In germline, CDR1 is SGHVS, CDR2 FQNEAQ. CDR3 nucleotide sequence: TGTGCCAGCAGCTTAGGACAGGGCGAGCGTTCACCCCTCCACTTT. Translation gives CASSLGQGERSPLHF.

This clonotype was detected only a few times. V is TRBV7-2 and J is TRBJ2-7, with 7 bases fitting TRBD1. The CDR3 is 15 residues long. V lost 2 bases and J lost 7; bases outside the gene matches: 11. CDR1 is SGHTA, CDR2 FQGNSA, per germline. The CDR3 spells CASSLTTGLVGEQYF. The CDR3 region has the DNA TGTGCCAGCAGCTTAACGACAGGGCTCGTGGGGGAGCAGTACTTC.

The DNA of the CDR3 is TGTGCCACCCACGGGCTAAGCACAGATACGCAGTATTTT. Its translation is CATHGLSTDTQYF. The V call is TRBV15, the J call TRBJ2-3; D gene ambiguous. Germline CDR1 is LNHNV and CDR2 is YYDKDF (reference sequence). The CDR3 spans 13 residues. The germline V and J ends were trimmed by 8 bases and 0 bases, with 9 bases remaining between them.

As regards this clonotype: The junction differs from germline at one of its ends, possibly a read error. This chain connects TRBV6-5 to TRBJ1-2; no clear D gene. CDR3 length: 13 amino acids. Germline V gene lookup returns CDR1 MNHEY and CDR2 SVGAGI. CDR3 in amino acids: CASSSSRAGGHTF. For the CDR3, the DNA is TGTGCCAGCAGTTCATCTCGGGCCGGTGGCCACACCTTC.

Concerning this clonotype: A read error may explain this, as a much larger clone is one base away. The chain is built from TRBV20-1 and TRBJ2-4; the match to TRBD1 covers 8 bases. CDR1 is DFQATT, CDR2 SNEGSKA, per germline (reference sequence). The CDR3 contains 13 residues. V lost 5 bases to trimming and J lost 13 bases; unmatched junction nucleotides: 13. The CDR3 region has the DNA TGCAGTGCTTCCAACCCGGGACAGGTCAGGCAGTACTTC. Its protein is CSASNPGQVRQYF.

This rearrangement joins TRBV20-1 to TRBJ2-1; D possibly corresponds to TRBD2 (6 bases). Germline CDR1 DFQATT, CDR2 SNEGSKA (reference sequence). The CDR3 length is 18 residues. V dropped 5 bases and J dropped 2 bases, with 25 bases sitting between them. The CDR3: CSAGGLGPSRDTYNEQFF. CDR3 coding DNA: TGCAGTGCTGGAGGGTTGGGGCCTAGCCGAGACACCTACAATGAGCAGTTCTTC.

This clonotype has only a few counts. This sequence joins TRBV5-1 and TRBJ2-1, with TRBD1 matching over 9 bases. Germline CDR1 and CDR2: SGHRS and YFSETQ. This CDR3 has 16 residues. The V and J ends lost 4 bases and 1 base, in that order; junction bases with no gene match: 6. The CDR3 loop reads CASSGRDRESYNEQFF. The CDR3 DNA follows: TGCGCCAGCAGCGGCCGGGACAGGGAATCCTACAATGAGCAGTTCTTC.

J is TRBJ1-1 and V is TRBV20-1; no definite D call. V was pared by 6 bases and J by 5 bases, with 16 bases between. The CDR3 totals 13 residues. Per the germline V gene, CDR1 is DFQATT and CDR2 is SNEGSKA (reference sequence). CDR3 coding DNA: TGCAGTGCCGGGATGGTAGGGCGAACTGAAGCTTTCTTT. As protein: CSAGMVGRTEAFF.

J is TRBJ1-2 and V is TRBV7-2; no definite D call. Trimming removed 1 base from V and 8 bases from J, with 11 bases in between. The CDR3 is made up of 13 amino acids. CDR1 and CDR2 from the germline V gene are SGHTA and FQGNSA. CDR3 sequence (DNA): TGTGCCAGCAGCTTAGGTCACCAGCGAGGCTACACCTTC. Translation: CASSLGHQRGYTF.

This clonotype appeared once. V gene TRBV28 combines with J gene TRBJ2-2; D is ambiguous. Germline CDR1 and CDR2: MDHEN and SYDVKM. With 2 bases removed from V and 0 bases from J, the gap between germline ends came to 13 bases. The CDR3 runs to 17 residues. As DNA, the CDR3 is TGTGCCAGCAGTTTAGTAAGGGTGATCGCGAACACCGGGGAGCTGTTTTTT. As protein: CASSLVRVIANTGELFF.